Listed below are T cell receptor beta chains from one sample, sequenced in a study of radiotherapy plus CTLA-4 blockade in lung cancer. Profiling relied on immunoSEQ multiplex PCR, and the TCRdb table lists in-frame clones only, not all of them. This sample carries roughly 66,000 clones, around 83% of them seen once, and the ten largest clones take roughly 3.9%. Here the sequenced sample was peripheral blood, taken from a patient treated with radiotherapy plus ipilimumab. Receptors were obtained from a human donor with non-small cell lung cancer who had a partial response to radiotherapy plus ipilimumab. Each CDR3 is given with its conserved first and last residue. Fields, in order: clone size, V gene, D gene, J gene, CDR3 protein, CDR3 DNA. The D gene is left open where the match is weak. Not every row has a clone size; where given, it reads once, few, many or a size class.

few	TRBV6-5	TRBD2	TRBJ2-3	CASSWGSGRPDTQYF	TGTGCCAGCAGTTGGGGTAGCGGGAGACCAGATACGCAGTATTTT
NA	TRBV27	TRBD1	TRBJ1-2	CASSFTGGPNYGYTF	TGTGCCAGCAGTTTCACAGGGGGCCCTAACTATGGCTACACCTTC
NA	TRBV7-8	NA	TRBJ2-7	CASSSLALSSYEQYF	TGTGCCAGCAGCTCACTAGCCTTGAGCTCCTACGAGCAGTACTTC
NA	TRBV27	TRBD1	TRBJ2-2	CASIDRGTGELFF	TGTGCCAGCATTGACAGGGGGACCGGGGAGCTGTTTTTT
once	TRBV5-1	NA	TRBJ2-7	CASSSDGKNYEQYF	TGCGCCAGCAGCTCGGACGGGAAAAACTACGAGCAGTACTTC
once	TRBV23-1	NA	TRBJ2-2	CASSQSRTTLF	TGCGCCAGCAGTCAATCGCGGACTACCCTTTTT
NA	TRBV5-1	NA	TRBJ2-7	CASSLVSQTTYEQYF	TGCGCCAGCAGCTTGGTCTCCCAGACTACTTACGAGCAGTACTTC
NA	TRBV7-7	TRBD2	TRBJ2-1	CASSETAGVDEQFF	TGTGCCAGCAGCGAGACAGCGGGAGTTGATGAGCAGTTCTTC
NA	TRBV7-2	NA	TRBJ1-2	CASSLENGGYYGYTF	TGTGCCAGCAGCTTAGAAAACGGCGGATACTATGGCTACACCTTC
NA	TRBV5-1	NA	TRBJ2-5	CASSLAPGMETQYF	TGCGCCAGCAGCTTGGCTCCGGGGATGGAGACCCAGTACTTC
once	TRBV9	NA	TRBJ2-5	CASSPAPSGRETQYF	TGTGCCAGCAGCCCAGCCCCCTCAGGTCGAGAGACCCAGTACTTC
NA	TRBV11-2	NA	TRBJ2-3	CASSLNQVVDTQYF	TGTGCCAGCAGCTTAAACCAGGTGGTAGATACGCAGTATTTT
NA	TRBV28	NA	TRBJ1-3	CASSETGGSGNTIYF	TGTGCCAGCAGTGAGACTGGAGGGTCTGGAAACACCATATATTTT
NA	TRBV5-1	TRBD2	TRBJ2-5	CASSRTSGSGQETQYF	TGCGCCAGCAGCCGGACTAGCGGGAGCGGGCAAGAGACCCAGTACTTC
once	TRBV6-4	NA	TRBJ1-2	CASSREVPNYGYTF	TGTGCCAGCAGTCGGGAGGTCCCCAACTATGGCTACACCTTC
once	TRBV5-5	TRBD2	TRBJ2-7	CASSYGGAYEQYF	TGTGCCAGCAGCTATGGGGGGGCCTACGAGCAGTACTTC
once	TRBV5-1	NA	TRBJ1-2	CASSWGGTAGYTF	TGCGCCAGCAGCTGGGGGGGTACGGCTGGCTACACCTTC
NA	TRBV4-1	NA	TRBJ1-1	CASSQWGGTTGEAFF	TGCGCCAGCAGCCAATGGGGAGGCACAACAGGTGAAGCTTTCTTT
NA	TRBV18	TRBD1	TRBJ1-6	CASSPGTESSPLHF	TGTGCCAGCTCACCCGGGACAGAGAGTTCACCCCTCCACTTT